Listed below are T cell receptor beta chains from one sample, sequenced in a study of blood T cell repertoires in COVID-19. Produced via immunoSEQ multiplex PCR; TCRdb's table is partial and in-frame only. This sample has about 130,000 clones, with around 85% found just once. The sample comprised peripheral blood. All receptors derive from a man aged 25-45 years with COVID-19, enrolled during active disease. The CDR3 runs from the conserved cysteine through the conserved F or W. Each record gives: V gene, D gene, J gene, clone size, CDR3 protein, CDR3 DNA. D genes are given only for firm matches. The listing skips clone size in some rows; elsewhere it reads once, few, many or a size class.

TRBV11-1,TRBD1,TRBJ1-1,.,CASSLSGGTEAFF,TGTGCCAGCAGCTTATCAGGGGGCACTGAAGCTTTCTTT
TRBV14,TRBD2,TRBJ2-7,.,CASSQGTRSGGYEQYF,TGTGCCAGCAGCCAAGGGACTAGATCGGGGGGATACGAGCAGTACTTC
TRBV3-1/TRBV3-2,.,TRBJ2-5,few,CASSQGGFQETQYF,TGTGCCAGCAGCCAAGGGGGCTTTCAAGAGACCCAGTACTTC
TRBV3-1/TRBV3-2,TRBD2,TRBJ2-7,.,CASSPSGRGVGSYEQYF,TGTGCCAGCAGCCCGTCCGGGCGGGGGGTAGGGTCCTACGAGCAGTACTTC
TRBV7-8,TRBD1,TRBJ1-2,.,CASSLGGTGFGYTF,TGTGCCAGCAGCTTAGGGGGGACAGGGTTTGGCTACACCTTC
TRBV19,TRBD1,TRBJ2-1,.,CASTLKGQGSSGEQFF,TGTGCCAGTACCCTAAAGGGACAGGGCTCGTCCGGTGAGCAGTTCTTC
TRBV7-2,.,TRBJ1-2,.,CASSFPNRKWHYGYTF,TGTGCCAGCAGCTTCCCAAACCGTAAATGGCACTATGGCTACACCTTC
TRBV11-2,.,TRBJ1-6,.,CASSLQGLNNSPLHF,TGTGCCAGCAGCTTACAGGGACTGAACAATTCACCCCTCCACTTT
TRBV19,.,TRBJ2-3,.,CASSMIPGADTQYF,TGTGCCAGTAGTATGATTCCGGGAGCAGATACGCAGTATTTT
TRBV27,TRBD1,TRBJ2-1,.,CASRPGTGLSNEQFF,TGTGCCAGCAGACCCGGGACAGGGTTATCCAATGAGCAGTTCTTC
TRBV6-5,.,TRBJ2-1,.,CASSYGGNRGNEQFF,TGTGCCAGCAGTTACGGGGGGAACCGCGGCAATGAGCAGTTCTTC
TRBV4-2,.,TRBJ2-2,few,CASSQDQWNTGELFF,TGTGCCAGCAGCCAAGATCAATGGAACACCGGGGAGCTGTTTTTT
TRBV5-4,TRBD2,TRBJ2-5,.,CASSYGGAAGETQYF,TGTGCCAGCAGCTACGGGGGGGCCGCCGGGGAGACCCAGTACTTC
TRBV11-3,TRBD1,TRBJ2-2,.,CASSPRGRVPGELFF,TGTGCCAGCAGCCCTAGGGGGCGGGTACCCGGGGAGCTGTTTTTT
TRBV2,.,TRBJ2-1,.,CASSLGIEQFF,TGTGCCAGCTCCCTAGGAATTGAGCAGTTCTTC
TRBV10-3,.,TRBJ1-2,.,CAISDKGGMSGYTF,TGTGCCATCAGTGATAAGGGGGGGATGAGCGGCTACACCTTC
TRBV30,.,TRBJ1-3,.,CAWRPTASGNTIYF,TGTGCCTGGAGGCCGACAGCCTCTGGAAACACCATATATTTT